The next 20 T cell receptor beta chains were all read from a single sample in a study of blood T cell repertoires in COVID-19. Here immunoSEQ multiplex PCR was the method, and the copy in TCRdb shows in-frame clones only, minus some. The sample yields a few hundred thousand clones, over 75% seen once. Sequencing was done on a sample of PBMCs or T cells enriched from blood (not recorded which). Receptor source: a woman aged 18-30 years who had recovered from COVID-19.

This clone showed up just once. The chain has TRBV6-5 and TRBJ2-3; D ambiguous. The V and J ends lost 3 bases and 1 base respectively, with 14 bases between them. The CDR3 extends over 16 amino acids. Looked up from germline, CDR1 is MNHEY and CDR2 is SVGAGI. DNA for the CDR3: TGTGCCAGCAGTTATAATGGAGACTCCCGCACAGATACGCAGTATTTT. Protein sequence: CASSYNGDSRTDTQYF.

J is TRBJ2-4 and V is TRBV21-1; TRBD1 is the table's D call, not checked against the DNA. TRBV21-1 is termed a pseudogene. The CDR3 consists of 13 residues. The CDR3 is CASRELRGNIQYF. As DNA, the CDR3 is TGTGCCAGCAGAGAACTCAGGGGAAACATTCAGTACTTC.

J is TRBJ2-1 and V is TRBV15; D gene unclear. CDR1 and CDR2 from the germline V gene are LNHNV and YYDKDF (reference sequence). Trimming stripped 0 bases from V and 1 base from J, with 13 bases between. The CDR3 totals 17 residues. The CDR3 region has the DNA TGTGCCACCAGCAGAGATAATATGAGAGTTTCCTACAATGAGCAGTTCTTC. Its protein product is CATSRDNMRVSYNEQFF. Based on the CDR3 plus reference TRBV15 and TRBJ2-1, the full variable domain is DAMVIQNPRYQVTQFGKPVTLSCSQTLNHNVMYWYQQKSSQAPKLLFHYYDKDFNNEADTPDNFQSRRPNTSFCFLDIRSPGLGDTAMYLCATSRDNMRVSYNEQFFGPGTRLTVL.

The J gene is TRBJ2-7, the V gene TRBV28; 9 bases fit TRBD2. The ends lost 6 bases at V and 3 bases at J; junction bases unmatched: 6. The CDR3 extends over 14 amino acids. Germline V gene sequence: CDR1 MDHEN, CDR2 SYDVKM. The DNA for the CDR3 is TGTGCCAGCAGAAGTAGCGGGAGTTACTACGAGCAGTACTTC. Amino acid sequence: CASRSSGSYYEQYF.

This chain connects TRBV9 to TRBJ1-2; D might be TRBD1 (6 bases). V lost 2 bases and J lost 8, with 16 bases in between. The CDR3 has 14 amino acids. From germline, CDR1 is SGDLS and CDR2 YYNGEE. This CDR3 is CASSVGGAQGGYTF. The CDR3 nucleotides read TGTGCCAGCAGCGTCGGGGGGGCGCAGGGAGGCTACACCTTC. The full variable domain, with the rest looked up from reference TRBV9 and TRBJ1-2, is DSGVTQTPKHLITATGQRVTLRCSPRSGDLSVYWYQQSLDQGLQFLIQYYNGEERAKGNILERFSAQQFPDLHSELNLSSLELGDSALYFCASSVGGAQGGYTFGSGTRLTVV.

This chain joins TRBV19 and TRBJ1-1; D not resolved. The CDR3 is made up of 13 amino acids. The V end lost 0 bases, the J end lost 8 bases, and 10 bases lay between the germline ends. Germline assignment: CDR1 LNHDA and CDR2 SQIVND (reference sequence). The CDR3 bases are TGTGCCAGTAGTATAGATGGTGGCCCCGAAGCTTTCTTT. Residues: CASSIDGGPEAFF.

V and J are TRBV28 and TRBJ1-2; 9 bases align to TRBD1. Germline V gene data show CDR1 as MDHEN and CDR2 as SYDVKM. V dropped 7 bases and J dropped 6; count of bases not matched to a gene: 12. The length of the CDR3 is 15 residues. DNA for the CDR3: TGTGCCAGCATCCCCGGGACAGGGTGGTTTGATGGCTACACCTTC. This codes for CASIPGTGWFDGYTF.

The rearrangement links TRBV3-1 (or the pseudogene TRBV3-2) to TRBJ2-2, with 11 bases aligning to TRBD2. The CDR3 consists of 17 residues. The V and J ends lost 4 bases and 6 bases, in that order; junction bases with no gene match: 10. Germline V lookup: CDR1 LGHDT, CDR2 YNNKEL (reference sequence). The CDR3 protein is CASSRGETSGKAGELFF. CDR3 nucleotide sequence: TGTGCCAGCAGCCGAGGAGAGACTAGCGGGAAGGCCGGGGAGCTGTTTTTT.

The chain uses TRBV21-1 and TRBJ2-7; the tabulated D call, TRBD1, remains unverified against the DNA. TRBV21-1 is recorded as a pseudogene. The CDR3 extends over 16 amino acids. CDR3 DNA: TGTGCCAGCAGCATGGCCGGGACAGGGCCTTCCTACGAGCAGTACTTC. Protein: CASSMAGTGPSYEQYF.

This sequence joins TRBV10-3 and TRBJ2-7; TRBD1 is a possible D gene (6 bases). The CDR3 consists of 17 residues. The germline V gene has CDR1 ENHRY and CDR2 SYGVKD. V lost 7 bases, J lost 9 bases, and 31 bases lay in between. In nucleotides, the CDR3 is TGTGCCATCAAAGGTCGGTTCAGGGAGACAGGACCCTCGAGGCAGTACTTC. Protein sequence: CAIKGRFRETGPSRQYF.

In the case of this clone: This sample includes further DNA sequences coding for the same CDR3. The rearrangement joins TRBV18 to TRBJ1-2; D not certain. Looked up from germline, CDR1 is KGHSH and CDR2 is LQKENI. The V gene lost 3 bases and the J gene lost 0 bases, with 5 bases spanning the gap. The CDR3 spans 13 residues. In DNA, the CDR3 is TGTGCCAGCTCACCCACGGCTAACTATGGCTACACCTTC. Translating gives CASSPTANYGYTF. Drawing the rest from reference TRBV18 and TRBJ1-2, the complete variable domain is NAGVMQNPRHLVRRRGQEARLRCSPMKGHSHVYWYRQLPEEGLKFMVYLQKENIIDESGMPKERFSAEFPKEGPSILRIQQVVRGDSAAYFCASSPTANYGYTFGSGTRLTVV.

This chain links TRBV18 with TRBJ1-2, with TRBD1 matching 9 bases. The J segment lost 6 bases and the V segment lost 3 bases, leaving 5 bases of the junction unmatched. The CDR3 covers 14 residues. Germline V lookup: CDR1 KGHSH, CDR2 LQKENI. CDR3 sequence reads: CASSPRQGVDGYTF. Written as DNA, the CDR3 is TGTGCCAGCTCACCCAGACAGGGGGTGGATGGCTACACCTTC.

In nucleotides, the CDR3 is TGTGCCAGCAGCTCCCAACAGGGCAATGAGCAGTTCTTC. It yields the protein CASSSQQGNEQFF. V and J are TRBV9 and TRBJ2-1; TRBD1 might be the D (6 bases). The germline CDR1 and CDR2 sequences are SGDLS and YYNGEE. V shed 4 bases and J shed 6 bases, with 11 bases lying between them. The CDR3 covers 13 residues. Variable domain in full (rest from reference TRBV9 and TRBJ2-1): DSGVTQTPKHLITATGQRVTLRCSPRSGDLSVYWYQQSLDQGLQFLIQYYNGEERAKGNILERFSAQQFPDLHSELNLSSLELGDSALYFCASSSQQGNEQFFGPGTRLTVL.

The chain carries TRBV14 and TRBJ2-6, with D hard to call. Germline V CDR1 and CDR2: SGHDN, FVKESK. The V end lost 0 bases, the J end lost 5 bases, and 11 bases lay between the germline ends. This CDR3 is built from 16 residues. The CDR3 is CASSQDLGSRANVLTF. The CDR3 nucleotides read TGTGCCAGCAGCCAAGATCTCGGTTCTCGGGCCAACGTCCTGACTTTC. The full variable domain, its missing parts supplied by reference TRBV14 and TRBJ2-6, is EAGVTQFPSHSVIEKGQTVTLRCDPISGHDNLYWYRRVMGKEIKFLLHFVKESKQDESGMPNNRFLAERTGGTYSTLKVQPAELEDSGVYFCASSQDLGSRANVLTFGAGSRLTVL.

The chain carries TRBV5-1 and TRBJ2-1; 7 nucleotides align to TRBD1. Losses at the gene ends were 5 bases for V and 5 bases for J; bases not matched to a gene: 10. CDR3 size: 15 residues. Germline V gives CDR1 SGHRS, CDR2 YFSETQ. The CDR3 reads CASRYTGDAHNEQFF. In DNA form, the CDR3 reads TGCGCCAGCAGATATACAGGGGACGCCCACAATGAGCAGTTCTTC.

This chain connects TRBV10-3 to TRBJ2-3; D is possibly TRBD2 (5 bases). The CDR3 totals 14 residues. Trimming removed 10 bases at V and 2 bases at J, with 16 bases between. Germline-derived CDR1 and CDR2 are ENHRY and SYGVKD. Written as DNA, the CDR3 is TGTGCCACCACCGCGGGCCCAGTCACAGATACGCAGTATTTT. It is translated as CATTAGPVTDTQYF.

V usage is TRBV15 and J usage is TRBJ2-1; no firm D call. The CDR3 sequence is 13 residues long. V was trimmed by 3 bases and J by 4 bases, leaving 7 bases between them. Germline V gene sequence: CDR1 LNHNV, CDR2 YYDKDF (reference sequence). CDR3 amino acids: CATSRGQYNEQFF. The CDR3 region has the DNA TGTGCCACCAGCAGGGGCCAATACAATGAGCAGTTCTTC.

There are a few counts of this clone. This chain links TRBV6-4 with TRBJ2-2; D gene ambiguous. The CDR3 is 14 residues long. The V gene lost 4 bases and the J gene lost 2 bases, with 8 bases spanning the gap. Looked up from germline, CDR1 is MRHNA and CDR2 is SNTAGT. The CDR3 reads CASSASENTGELFF. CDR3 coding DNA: TGTGCCAGCAGTGCATCAGAAAACACCGGGGAGCTGTTTTTT.

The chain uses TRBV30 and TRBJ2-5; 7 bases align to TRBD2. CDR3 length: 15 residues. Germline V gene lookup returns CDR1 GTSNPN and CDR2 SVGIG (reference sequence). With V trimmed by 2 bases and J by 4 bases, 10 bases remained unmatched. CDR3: CAWSSGTTRLETQYF. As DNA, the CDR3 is TGTGCCTGGAGTTCCGGGACTACCCGGTTAGAGACCCAGTACTTC.

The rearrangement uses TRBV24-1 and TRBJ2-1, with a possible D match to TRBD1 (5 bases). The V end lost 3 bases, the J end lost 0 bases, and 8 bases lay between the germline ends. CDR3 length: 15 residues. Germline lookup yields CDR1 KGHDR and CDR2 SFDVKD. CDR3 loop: CATSDRGDSYNEQFF. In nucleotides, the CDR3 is TGTGCCACCAGTGATAGGGGTGACTCCTACAATGAGCAGTTCTTC.